This is a list of T cell receptor beta chains from one sample in a study of tumor-infiltrating lymphocytes in primary liver carcinoma. TCRdb re-analysed the multiplex PCR reads in MiXCR, keeping a single row per CDR3 protein. The table includes approximately 300,000 distinct CDR3 sequences, 65% detected once. The sample was peripheral blood. The source of these receptors is a man aged 35-49 years with primary liver carcinoma and hepatitis B virus infection. The CDR3 runs from the conserved cysteine through the conserved F or W. D genes are given only for firm matches. Clone size is shown for a subset of rows, as once, few, many or a class of expanded clone.

TRBJ2-1	NA	TRBV11-2	NA	CASSKRLDNEQFF	TGTGCTAGCAGCAAGAGACTAGACAATGAGCAGTTCTTC
TRBJ2-7	NA	TRBV7-8	NA	CASSLLVNSYEQYF	TGTGCCAGCAGCTTATTAGTTAACTCCTACGAGCAGTACTTC
TRBJ2-5	NA	TRBV5-1	NA	CASSLGAAEYQETQYF	TGCGCCAGCAGCTTGGGCGCCGCCGAGTACCAAGAGACCCAGTACTTC
TRBJ1-4	TRBD1	TRBV7-9	NA	CASGVSGTVNEKLFF	TGTGCCAGCGGCGTTTCCGGGACAGTCAATGAAAAACTGTTTTTT
TRBJ1-6	NA	TRBV11-1	NA	CASSQTLISPLHF	TGTGCCAGCAGCCAGACACTGATTTCACCCCTTCACTTT
TRBJ1-6	NA	TRBV14	NA	CASSQEARLRNSPLHF	TGTGCCAGCAGCCAAGAAGCGAGACTGAGAAATTCACCCCTCCACTTT
TRBJ2-2	TRBD1	TRBV6-9	many	CAQGGQGDTGELFF	TGTGCCCAGGGGGGACAGGGGGACACCGGGGAGCTGTTTTTT
TRBJ2-3	TRBD2	TRBV5-8	NA	CASSREGRAGADMQYF	TGTGCCAGCAGCCGGGAAGGGAGGGCCGGAGCAGATATGCAGTATTTT
TRBJ2-3	TRBD2	TRBV5-1	NA	CASSIPGLAGGHTSTDTQYF	TGCGCCAGCAGCATCCCCGGACTAGCGGGAGGACATACTAGCACAGATACGCAGTATTTT
TRBJ2-4	TRBD1	TRBV7-2	once	CASSTQGAKNIQYF	TGTGCCAGCAGTACACAGGGGGCCAAAAACATTCAGTACTTC
TRBJ2-2	TRBD2	TRBV11-2	many	CASSFSGSYTGELFF	TGTGCCAGCAGCTTTAGCGGGTCCTACACCGGGGAGCTGTTTTTT
TRBJ2-3	NA	TRBV11-1	NA	CARSSRDPSADTQYF	TGTGCCAGGAGCTCACGGGACCCTAGCGCAGATACGCAGTATTTT
TRBJ2-7	TRBD1	TRBV18	NA	CASSPRGQAGAYEQYF	TGTGCCAGCTCACCGCGGGGACAGGCCGGCGCCTACGAGCAGTACTTC
TRBJ1-2	NA	TRBV25-1	NA	CASWGPTIYGYTF	TGTGCCAGCTGGGGACCGACCATCTATGGCTACACCTTC
TRBJ1-1	NA	TRBV11-2	NA	CASSRGGVSEAFF	TGTGCCAGCAGTCGGGGGGGTGTCAGTGAGGCTTTCTTT
TRBJ2-2	NA	TRBV30	few	CAWSPLVTGELFF	TGTGCCTGGAGCCCGCTCGTGACCGGGGAGCTGTTTTTT
TRBJ2-1	TRBD2	TRBV24-1	NA	CATSDPIAGVVHEQFF	TGTGCCACTAGTGATCCCATAGCGGGAGTGGTCCATGAGCAGTTCTTC
TRBJ1-1	NA	TRBV5-1	NA	CASSNWDGNTEAFF	TGCGCCAGCAGCAACTGGGACGGCAACACTGAAGCTTTCTTT
TRBJ2-1	NA	TRBV4-3	many	CASSQDRWEGEQFF	TGCGCCAGCAGCCAAGATAGGTGGGAAGGTGAGCAGTTCTTC
TRBJ1-2	NA	TRBV29-1	NA	CSTLRGDRDGYIF	TGCAGCACTTTAAGGGGGGATCGGGATGGCTACATCTTC
TRBJ2-5	TRBD1	TRBV6-6	many	CASQGQGFSETQYF	TGTGCCAGCCAGGGACAGGGGTTTTCAGAGACCCAGTACTTC
TRBJ2-2	NA	TRBV6-2/TRBV6-3	NA	CASSPGATGELFF	TGTGCCAGTAGTCCAGGTGCTACCGGGGAGCTGTTTTTT
TRBJ2-7	NA	TRBV11-2	many	CASSWTPDRTYEQYF	TGTGCCAGCAGCTGGACCCCAGATCGTACCTACGAGCAGTACTTC
TRBJ2-5	NA	TRBV5-4	NA	CASSVAGGQETQYF	TGTGCCAGCAGCGTGGCAGGAGGCCAAGAGACCCAGTACTTC
TRBJ2-7	NA	TRBV7-9	NA	CASSWRARGEQYF	TGTGCCAGCAGCTGGCGGGCCCGAGGCGAGCAGTACTTC
TRBJ2-1	NA	TRBV29-1	NA	CSGTPVRDEQFF	TGCAGCGGCACGCCAGTACGGGATGAGCAGTTCTTC